Included here is one T cell receptor beta chain sequence, with context. As yet, its antigen is unknown. This entry is derived from a study of cytomegalovirus exposure and HLA in healthy donors. Overall study findings and caveats: That first-cohort TCR clusters tended to co-occur in the 90 to 150 validation repertoires was found in a later analysis.

Clones were read by immunoSEQ multiplex PCR, and TCRdb kept only the in-frame ones, dropping some. The sample consists of over 110,000 clones, 70% to 90% of them appearing once. The V end lost 4 bases, the J end lost 0 bases, and 13 bases lay between the germline ends. CDR1 and CDR2 from the germline V gene are LNHDA and SQIVND (reference sequence). The CDR3 is 15 amino acids. The chain links TRBV19 to TRBJ2-7; possibly TRBD1 for D (6 bases). The clonotype originates from a man between 18 and 35 years old in good health and CMV-seronegative. The sequenced sample was PBMCs. The CDR3 protein is CASSKIRDNSYEQYF. CDR3 DNA: TGTGCCAGTAGTAAAATCCGGGACAACTCCTACGAGCAGTACTTC. Filled out from reference TRBV19 and TRBJ2-7, the complete variable domain reads DGGITQSPKYLFRKEGQNVTLSCEQNLNHDAMYWYRQDPGQGLRLIYYSQIVNDFQKGDIAEGYSVSREKKESFPLTVTSAQKNPTAFYLCASSKIRDNSYEQYFGPGTRLTVT.